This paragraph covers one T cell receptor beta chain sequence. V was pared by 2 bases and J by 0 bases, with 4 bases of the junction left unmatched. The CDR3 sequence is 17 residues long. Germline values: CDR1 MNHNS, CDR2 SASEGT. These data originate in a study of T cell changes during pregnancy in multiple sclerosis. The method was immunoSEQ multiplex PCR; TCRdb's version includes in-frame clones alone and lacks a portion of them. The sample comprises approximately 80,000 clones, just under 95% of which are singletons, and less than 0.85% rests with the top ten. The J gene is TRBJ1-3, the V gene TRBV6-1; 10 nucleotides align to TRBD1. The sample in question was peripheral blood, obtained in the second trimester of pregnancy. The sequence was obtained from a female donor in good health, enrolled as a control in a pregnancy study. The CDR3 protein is CASSERGQGISGNTIYF. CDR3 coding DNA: TGTGCCAGCAGTGAAAGGGGACAGGGGATCTCTGGAAACACCATATATTTT.